This TCR beta chain was found in a study of blood T cell repertoires in COVID-19. In the study overall: The United States, Italy and Spain supplied acute and convalescent COVID-19 samples.

TCRdb keeps only in-frame clones here, not all; method: immunoSEQ multiplex PCR. This sample has about 150,000 clones, with around 81% found just once. This CDR3 has 17 amino acids. Per germline, CDR1 SGHNT and CDR2 YYREEE (reference sequence). J gave up 5 bases and V 3 bases, and 12 bases lay outside the gene matches. Cohort assignment relied on participant-reported clinical history. J is TRBJ1-1 and V is TRBV5-4; 11 nucleotides agree with TRBD1. The TCR comes from a middle-aged woman who had recovered from COVID-19. Sequenced: PBMCs or T cells enriched from blood (not recorded which). As DNA, the CDR3 is TGTGCCAGCAGCTACCCGGACAGGGGGCCCGGGAAAACTGAAGCTTTCTTT. Its translation is CASSYPDRGPGKTEAFF.